This entry lists 6 T cell receptor beta chains sequenced from one sample in a study of blood T cell repertoires in COVID-19. Generated by immunoSEQ multiplex PCR, the TCRdb table keeps only in-frame clones and is missing some. The sample has about 250,000 clones; roughly 84% are singletons. Sequenced: PBMCs or T cells enriched from blood (not recorded which). These receptors were collected from a woman aged 50 to 65 who had been exposed to COVID-19.

This clone has more than one count but fewer than ten. The chain joins TRBV20-1 to TRBJ1-6; D is unresolved. Germline V lookup: CDR1 DFQATT, CDR2 SNEGSKA (reference sequence). The V gene lost 3 bases and the J gene lost 4 bases, with 10 bases spanning the gap. The CDR3 totals 14 residues. CDR3 sequence (DNA): TGCAGTGCTAGTGAAGGAGATTATAATTCACCCCTCCACTTT. It specifies CSASEGDYNSPLHF.

The J gene is TRBJ1-6, the V gene TRBV6-1; unclear D gene. This CDR3 has 14 residues. V gave up 2 bases and J gave up 5 bases, with 7 bases separating them. Germline-derived CDR1 and CDR2 are MNHNS and SASEGT. CDR3 amino acids: CASSETPDNSPLHF. DNA for the CDR3: TGTGCCAGCAGTGAAACCCCGGATAATTCACCCCTCCACTTT.

The chain recombines TRBV7-8 with TRBJ1-5, with 9 bases lining up with TRBD1. The trim removed 1 base at V and 5 bases at J, leaving 3 bases unmatched. This CDR3 is 15 amino acids long. In germline, CDR1 is SGHVS, CDR2 FQNEAQ. This CDR3 is CASSLVDRGHQPQHF. CDR3 nucleotide sequence: TGTGCCAGCAGCTTAGTGGACAGGGGTCATCAGCCCCAGCATTTT.

J is TRBJ1-2 and V is TRBV11-2; a weak D match, TRBD1 (6 bases). CDR3 length equals 12 residues. Germline CDR1 SGHAT, CDR2 FQNNGV. The germline V and J ends were trimmed by 7 bases and 8 bases, with 14 bases remaining between them. The CDR3 spells CASTTGGHGYTF. CDR3 sequence (DNA): TGTGCCAGCACCACGGGGGGACACGGCTACACCTTC. The full variable domain, in which reference TRBV11-2 and TRBJ1-2 provide the parts outside the CDR3, is EAGVAQSPRYKIIEKRQSVAFWCNPISGHATLYWYQQILGQGPKLLIQFQNNGVVDDSQLPKDRFSAERLKGVDSTLKIQPAKLEDSAVYLCASTTGGHGYTFGSGTRLTVV.

This clone was detected once. The CDR3 region is CASSPGGNQPQHF. CDR3 nucleotides: TGTGCCAGCAGCCCCGGGGGCAATCAGCCCCAGCATTTT. V is TRBV7-9 and J is TRBJ1-5; D remains unclear. V lost 5 bases and J lost 2, with 7 bases in between. This CDR3 region has 13 residues. The germline gives CDR1 SEHNR, CDR2 FQNEAQ (reference sequence).

J is TRBJ2-7 and V is TRBV4-1; D gene unclear. This CDR3 has 13 residues. The V gene lost 0 bases and the J gene lost 2 bases, with 5 bases spanning the gap. CDR1 is MGHRA, CDR2 YSYEKL, per germline. The CDR3 coding sequence is TGCGCCAGCAGCCAAGAAACACCCTACGAGCAGTACTTC. It specifies CASSQETPYEQYF.